This record covers a single TCR beta chain. Its antigen is currently unknown. These data belong to a study of PD-L1 blockade in urothelial cancer. Study as a whole: Counts from blood samples showed a median of 141,255 T cells.

Clones were read by immunoSEQ multiplex PCR, and TCRdb kept only the in-frame ones, dropping some. The sample contains tens of thousands of clones, 80% to 90% of which appear only once. Patients each gave 1 to 8 samples, pretreatment and on-treatment. General study findings and limits: Pretreatment peripheral blood TCR clonality that fell below the median predicted better survival among the patients studied.

The material was PBMCs, obtained around atezolizumab (anti-PD-L1) treatment. The origin of this receptor is an older man with urothelial cancer.

This CDR3 is CASSRRDSSGEAFF. CDR3 nucleotides: TGCGCCAGCAGCCGCCGGGACAGTTCGGGTGAAGCTTTCTTT. The chain combines TRBV5-1 with TRBJ1-1, with 7 bases lining up with TRBD1. With V trimmed by 4 bases and J by 7 bases, 10 bases remained unmatched. This CDR3 has 14 amino acids. The V gene's germline CDR1 is SGHRS and CDR2 YFSETQ.